This T cell receptor beta chain was sequenced during a study of identical twins. The CDR3 extends over 15 amino acids. The germline V gene has CDR1 SGHTA and CDR2 FQGNSA. V was pared by 5 bases and J by 7 bases, with 21 bases between. TCRdb independently ran MiXCR on the 5' RACE reads; one entry per CDR3 protein. The repertoire has about 790,000 distinct CDR3 sequences, roughly 18% of them found once; the top ten carry around 13%. Study-wide results and caveats: Alpha sequences that were out-of-frame and twin-shared showed an excess of low generation probability.

In its sample, this clonotype was seen a few times. Its specificity is not known. In addition, the sample was reused for a study of T cells expressing NK-cell markers. This second study says: Six donors carried dominant NKG2C+ clonotypes that made up 1.0-7.0% of their CD8+ T cells.

The TCR originated in a woman aged 18-35 years in good health. This chain links TRBV7-2 with TRBJ2-7, with D tentatively TRBD1 (8 bases). The sequencing input was PBMCs. CDR3 amino acids: CASSRDRGTGGEQYF. The CDR3 DNA is TGTGCCAGCAGCCGAGACAGGGGCACCGGGGGGGAGCAGTACTTC.